This T cell receptor (beta chain) is drawn from a study of T cells after yellow fever vaccination (dated by TCRdb to about 2019). The study in broad terms: The SMART-Seq v4 Ultra Low Input RNA kit was used to prepare libraries from fractions with low cell numbers. To follow T-cell clones before and after both primary and booster YFV17D yellow fever vaccination, bulk TCR alpha and beta repertoires underwent longitudinal sequencing. Two healthy male donors made up the cohort, one aged 18 to 29 years and the other aged 30 to 40 years. Blood samples were taken at several timepoints before and after primary and secondary immunization, and bulk PBMC replicates and cell subsets were isolated. Study-level results and caveats: After the booster, most of the clones that had expanded following primary vaccination were detected again (96% of CD4 and 88% of CD8), which suggests that memory was broadly maintained. A small share of clonotypes occurred in both CD4 and CD8 compartments, likely arising from convergent recombination. Only a couple of donors were included in the study, so the extent to which the findings can be generalized is limited. Because abundant contaminating clonotypes from the bulk population could be contained in FACS-sorted repertoires, computational filtering was required. The secondary T-cell response was found to be weaker but faster than the primary response, with a peak reached on day 5 rather than on day 15.

This sample's treatment or condition label indicates: live attenuated yellow fever vaccine strain. PBMCs were isolated from peripheral blood using a standard Ficoll-Paque protocol. CD4 and CD8 T-cell fractions were isolated with Dynabeads CD4 and CD8 positive selection kits. TriZol was used to extract RNA from bulk PBMCs, from CD4 and CD8 fractions, and from dextramer-positive and dextramer-negative fractions. From cysteine to phenylalanine, the CDR3 is 14 amino acids long. Only the CDR3 portion is preserved as DNA: 42 bases, with reading frame beginning at the first base. From a lookup of the germline V gene (reference sequence), CDR1 and CDR2 are SEHNR and FQNEAQ. The trim is 4 bases for V and 5 bases for J, with a gap of 14 bases between the germline ends. Details on this clonotype: Its binding antigen is unknown. There are no base qualities to consult, and no much larger clone falls within one base.

TCR cDNA was synthesized by 5'RACE template switching, which introduced a universal primer site and unique molecular identifiers. Priming of cDNA synthesis was performed from both the TCR alpha and TCR beta constant segments. Library amplification used two PCR steps, and the second PCR step added sample barcodes and sequencing adapters. Sequencing of libraries was done on Illumina HiSeq 2500 (2x100 bp) or NovaSeq (2x150 bp). Turning to the authors' computational methods: MIGEC was used to demultiplex reads and collapse the reads into UMI consensus sequences, and MiXCR was used for V(D)J alignment. Clonotypes responding to the vaccine were identified with edgeR on replicate PBMC samples, with the criteria of FDR below 0.01 and a log2 fold change above 5 up to day 15. CD4 or CD8 identity was assigned to each bulk clonotype according to whether the clonotype was present at higher abundance in the sequenced CD4 repertoire or the sequenced CD8 repertoire. TCRdb handled the public reads itself, with Q25 trimming in fastp and clone calling in MiXCR, and kept productive beta chains. CDR3 protein duplicates are merged, each entry listing the most common genes and DNA. TCRdb, not the original authors, processed these V and J calls. The sample profile shows roughly 110,000 distinct CDR3 sequences; 8% to 9.5% of them were found once. Roughly 23% of the sample belongs to the ten largest clones.

Rearrangement joined TRBV7-9 to TRBJ2-5; the D element might be TRBD1 or TRBD2, as each aligns at 5 bases. The clonotype was recovered from a man aged 30 to 39 who received the YFV17D yellow fever vaccine. The starting material was CD8+ T cells sorted from PBMCs, obtained 45 days after the yellow fever booster vaccination. The bases read TGTGCCAGCAGCTCCCCCTCGGGGCAGGAGACCCAGTACTTC. It codes for CASSSPSGQETQYF.